This T cell receptor beta chain was sequenced during a study of T cell responses to AZD1222 COVID-19 vaccine. Produced via immunoSEQ multiplex PCR; TCRdb's table is partial and in-frame only. The sample contains around 150,000 clones, around 94% of which appear only once. The CDR3 runs to 14 residues. Per the germline V gene, CDR1 is ENHRY and CDR2 is SYGVKD. With 5 bases removed from V and 4 bases from J, the gap between germline ends came to 12 bases. This chain uses TRBV10-3 with TRBJ1-3; D possibly corresponds to TRBD1 (5 bases). The input for sequencing was peripheral blood, taken on day 0 of AZD1222 vaccination. The clonotype was recovered from an adult in good health. CDR3 in amino acids: CAISRGGPGNTIYF. DNA of the CDR3: TGTGCCATCAGTCGGGGGGGTCCCGGAAACACCATATATTTT.